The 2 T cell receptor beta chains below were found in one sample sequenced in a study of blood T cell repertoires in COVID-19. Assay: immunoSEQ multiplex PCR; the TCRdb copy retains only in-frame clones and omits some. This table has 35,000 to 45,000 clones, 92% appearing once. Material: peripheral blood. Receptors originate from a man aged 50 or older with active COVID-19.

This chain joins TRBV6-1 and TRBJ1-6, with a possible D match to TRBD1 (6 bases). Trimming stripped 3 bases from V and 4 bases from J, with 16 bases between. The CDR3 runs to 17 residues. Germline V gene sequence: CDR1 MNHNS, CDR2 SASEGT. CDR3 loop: CASSDTGGGGYNSPLHF. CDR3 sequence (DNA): TGTGCCAGCAGTGACACCGGGGGAGGGGGGTATAATTCACCCCTCCACTTT.

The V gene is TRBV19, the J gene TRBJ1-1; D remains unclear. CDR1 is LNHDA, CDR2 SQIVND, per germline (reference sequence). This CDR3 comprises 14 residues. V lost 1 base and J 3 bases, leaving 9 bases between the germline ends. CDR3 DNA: TGTGCCAGTAGTATAGCCCTAGCCCACACTGAAGCTTTCTTT. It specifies CASSIALAHTEAFF.